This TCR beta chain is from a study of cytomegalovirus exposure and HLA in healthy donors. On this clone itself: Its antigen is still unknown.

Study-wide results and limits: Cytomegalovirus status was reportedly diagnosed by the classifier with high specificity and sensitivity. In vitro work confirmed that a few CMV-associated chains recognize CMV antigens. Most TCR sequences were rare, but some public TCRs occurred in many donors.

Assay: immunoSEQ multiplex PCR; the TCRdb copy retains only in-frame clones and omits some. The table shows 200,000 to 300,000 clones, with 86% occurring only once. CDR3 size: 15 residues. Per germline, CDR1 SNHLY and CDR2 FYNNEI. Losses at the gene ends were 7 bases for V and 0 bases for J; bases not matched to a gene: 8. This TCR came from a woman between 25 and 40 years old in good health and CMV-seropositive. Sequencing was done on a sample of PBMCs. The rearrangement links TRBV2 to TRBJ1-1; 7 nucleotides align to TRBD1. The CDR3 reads CASNRDSQMNTEAFF. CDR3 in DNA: TGTGCCAGCAACCGGGACAGCCAAATGAACACTGAAGCTTTCTTT.